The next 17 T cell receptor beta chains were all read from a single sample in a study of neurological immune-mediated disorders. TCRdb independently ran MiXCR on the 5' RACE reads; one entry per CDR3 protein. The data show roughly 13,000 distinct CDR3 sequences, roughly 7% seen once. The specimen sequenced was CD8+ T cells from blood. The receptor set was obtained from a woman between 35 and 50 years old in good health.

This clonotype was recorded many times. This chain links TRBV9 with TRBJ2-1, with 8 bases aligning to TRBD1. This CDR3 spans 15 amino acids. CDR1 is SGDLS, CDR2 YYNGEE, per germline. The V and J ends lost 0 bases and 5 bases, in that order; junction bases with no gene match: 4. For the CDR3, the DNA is TGTGCCAGCAGCGTAGTGGGACAGGAGAACAATGAGCAGTTCTTC. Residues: CASSVVGQENNEQFF.

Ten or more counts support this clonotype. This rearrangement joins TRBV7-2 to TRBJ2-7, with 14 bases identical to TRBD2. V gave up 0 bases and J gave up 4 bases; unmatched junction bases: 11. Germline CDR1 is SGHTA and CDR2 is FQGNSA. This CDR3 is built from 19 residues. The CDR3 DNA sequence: TGTGCCAGCAGCTTAGCCCCGGGACTAGCGGGAGCTTTTTTGTACGAGCAGTACTTC. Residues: CASSLAPGLAGAFLYEQYF.

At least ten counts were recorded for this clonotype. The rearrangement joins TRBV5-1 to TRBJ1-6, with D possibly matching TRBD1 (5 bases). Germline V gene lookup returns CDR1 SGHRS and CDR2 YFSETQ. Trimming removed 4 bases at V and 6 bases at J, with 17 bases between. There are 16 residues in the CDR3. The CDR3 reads CASSPGIGTLNSPLHF. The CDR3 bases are TGCGCCAGCAGCCCGGGAATCGGGACCCTTAATTCACCCCTCCACTTT.

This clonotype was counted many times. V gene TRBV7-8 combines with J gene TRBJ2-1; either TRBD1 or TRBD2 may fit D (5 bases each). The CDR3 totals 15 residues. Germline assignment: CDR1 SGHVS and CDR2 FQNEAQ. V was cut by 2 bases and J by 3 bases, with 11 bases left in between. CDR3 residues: CASSLPGPYYNEQFF. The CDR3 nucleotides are TGTGCCAGCAGCTTACCGGGACCTTACTACAATGAGCAGTTCTTC.

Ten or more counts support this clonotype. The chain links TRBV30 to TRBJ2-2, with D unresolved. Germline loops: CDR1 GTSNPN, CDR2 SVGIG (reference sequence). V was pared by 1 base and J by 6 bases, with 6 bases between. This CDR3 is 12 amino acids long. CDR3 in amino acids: CAWSGAAGELFF. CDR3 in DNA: TGTGCCTGGAGTGGGGCGGCCGGGGAGCTGTTTTTT.

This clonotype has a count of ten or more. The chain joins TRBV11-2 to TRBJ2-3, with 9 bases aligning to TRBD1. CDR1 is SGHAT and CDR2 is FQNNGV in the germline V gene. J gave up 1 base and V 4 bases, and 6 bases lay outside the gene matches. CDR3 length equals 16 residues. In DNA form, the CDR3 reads TGTGCCAGCAGCTCGACAGGGGGATTGGGCACAGATACGCAGTATTTT. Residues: CASSSTGGLGTDTQYF. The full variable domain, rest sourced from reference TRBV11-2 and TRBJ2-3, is EAGVAQSPRYKIIEKRQSVAFWCNPISGHATLYWYQQILGQGPKLLIQFQNNGVVDDSQLPKDRFSAERLKGVDSTLKIQPAKLEDSAVYLCASSSTGGLGTDTQYFGPGTRLTVL.

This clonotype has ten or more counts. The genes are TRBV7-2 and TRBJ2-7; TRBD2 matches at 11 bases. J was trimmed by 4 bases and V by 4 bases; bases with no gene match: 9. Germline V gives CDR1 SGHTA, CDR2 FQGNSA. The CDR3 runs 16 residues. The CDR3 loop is CASSSAIAGGRYEQYF. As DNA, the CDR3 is TGTGCCAGCAGCTCCGCGATAGCGGGAGGGAGGTACGAGCAGTACTTC.

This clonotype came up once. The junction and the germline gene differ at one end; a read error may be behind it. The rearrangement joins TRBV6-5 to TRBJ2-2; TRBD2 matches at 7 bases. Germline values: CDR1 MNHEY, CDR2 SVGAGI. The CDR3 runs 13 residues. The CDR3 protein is CANSYGKGEGLFF. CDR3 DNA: TGTGCCAACAGTTACGGGAAAGGGGAGGGGCTGTTTTTT.

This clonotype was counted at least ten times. The CDR3 here is CASSPLGLAERQQYF. The CDR3 nucleotides read TGTGCCAGCTCACCATTGGGACTAGCGGAACGCCAGCAGTACTTC. The rearrangement links TRBV18 to TRBJ2-7; TRBD2 aligns across 11 bases. The ends lost 2 bases at V and 8 bases at J; junction bases unmatched: 8. This CDR3 contains 15 residues. From germline, CDR1 is KGHSH and CDR2 LQKENI.

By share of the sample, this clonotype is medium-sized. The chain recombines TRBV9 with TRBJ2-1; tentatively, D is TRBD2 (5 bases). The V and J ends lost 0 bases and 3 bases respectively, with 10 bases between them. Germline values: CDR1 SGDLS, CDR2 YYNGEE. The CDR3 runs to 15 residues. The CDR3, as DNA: TGTGCCAGCAGCGTAGGGGGAGCCGGCTACAATGAGCAGTTCTTC. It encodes CASSVGGAGYNEQFF.

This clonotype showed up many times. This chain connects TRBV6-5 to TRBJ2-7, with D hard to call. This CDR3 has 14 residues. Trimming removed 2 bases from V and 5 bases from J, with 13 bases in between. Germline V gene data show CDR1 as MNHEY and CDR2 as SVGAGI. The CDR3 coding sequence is TGTGCCAGCAGTTACGGGCAGTTGGATGACGAGCAGTACTTC. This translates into CASSYGQLDDEQYF.

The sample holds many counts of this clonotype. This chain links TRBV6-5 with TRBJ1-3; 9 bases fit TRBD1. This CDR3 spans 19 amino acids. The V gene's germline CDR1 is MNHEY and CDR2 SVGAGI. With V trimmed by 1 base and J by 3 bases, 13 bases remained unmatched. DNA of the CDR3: TGTGCCAGCAGTTACTACCCCCGGGACAGGGTGGATGATGGAAACACCATATATTTT. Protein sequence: CASSYYPRDRVDDGNTIYF.

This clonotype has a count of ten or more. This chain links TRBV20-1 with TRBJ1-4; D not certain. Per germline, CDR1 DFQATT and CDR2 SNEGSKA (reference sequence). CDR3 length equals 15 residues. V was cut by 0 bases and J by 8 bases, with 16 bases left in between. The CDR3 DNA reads TGCAGTGCTAGAGATAGCCGGGAATCGACCGAAAAACTGTTTTTT. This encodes CSARDSRESTEKLFF.

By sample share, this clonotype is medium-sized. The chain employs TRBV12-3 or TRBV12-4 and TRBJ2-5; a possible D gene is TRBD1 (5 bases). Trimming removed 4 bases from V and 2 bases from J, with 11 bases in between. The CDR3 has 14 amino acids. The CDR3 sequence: CASSSQTEQETQYF. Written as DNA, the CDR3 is TGTGCCAGCAGTTCCCAGACAGAACAAGAGACCCAGTACTTC.

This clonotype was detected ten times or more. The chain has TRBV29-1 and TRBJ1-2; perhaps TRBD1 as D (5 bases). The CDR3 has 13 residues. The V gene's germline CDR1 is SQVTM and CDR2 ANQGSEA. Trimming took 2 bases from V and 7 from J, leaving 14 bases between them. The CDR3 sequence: CSVELWGGTGYTF. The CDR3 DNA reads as TGCAGCGTTGAATTATGGGGGGGGACTGGCTACACCTTC. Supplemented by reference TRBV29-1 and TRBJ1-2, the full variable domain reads SAVISQKPSRDICQRGTSLTIQCQVDSQVTMMFWYRQQPGQSLTLIATANQGSEATYESGFVIDKFPISRPNLTFSTLTVSNMSPEDSSIYLCSVELWGGTGYTFGSGTRLTVV.

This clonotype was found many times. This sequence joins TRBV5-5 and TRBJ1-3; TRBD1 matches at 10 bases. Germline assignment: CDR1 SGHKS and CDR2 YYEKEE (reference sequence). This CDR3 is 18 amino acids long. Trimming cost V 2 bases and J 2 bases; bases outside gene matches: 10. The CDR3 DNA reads TGTGCCAGCAGCTTTGTGTGGCCGGGACAGGGGACTGGAAACACCATATATTTT. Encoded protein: CASSFVWPGQGTGNTIYF. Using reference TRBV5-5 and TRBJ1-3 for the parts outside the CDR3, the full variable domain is DAGVTQSPTHLIKTRGQQVTLRCSPISGHKSVSWYQQVLGQGPQFIFQYYEKEERGRGNFPDRFSARQFPNYSSELNVNALLLGDSALYLCASSFVWPGQGTGNTIYFGEGSWLTVV.

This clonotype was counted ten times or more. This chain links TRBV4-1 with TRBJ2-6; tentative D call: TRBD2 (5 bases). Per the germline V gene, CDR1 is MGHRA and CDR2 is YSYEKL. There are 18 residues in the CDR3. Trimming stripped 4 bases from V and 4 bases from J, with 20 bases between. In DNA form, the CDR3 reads TGCGCCAGCAGCCCCGAGGGTCTTTCTATCGGGGGGGCCAACGTCCTGACTTTC. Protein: CASSPEGLSIGGANVLTF.